These 31 T cell receptor beta chains came from one sample sequenced in a study of blood T cells in healthy people across ages. It was with a sample-barcoded 5' primer and a J-beta primer mix that a second PCR of roughly 7 to 12 cycles was run. MiXCR was run by TCRdb on the 5' RACE reads, yielding one entry per CDR3 protein. The sample has about a million distinct CDR3 sequences, around two fifths seen once. The specimen was blood. The receptors derive from a man between 18 and 35 years old in good health.

For this clonotype: An end of the junction does not agree with germline; a read error may underlie this. The rearrangement links TRBV6-2 or TRBV6-3 to TRBJ2-1; D tentatively reads TRBD1 or TRBD2 (5 bases each). The CDR3 spans 15 residues. CDR1 is MNHEY and CDR2 is SVGEGT in the germline V gene. For the CDR3, the DNA is TGTGCCAGCAGTTACTTCAGGGACCTATACAGTGAGCAGTTCTTC. It translates to CASSYFRDLYSEQFF.

The CDR3 is CASSSRPGTVQETQYF. CDR3 DNA: TGTGCCAGCAGTTCTCGTCCGGGGACAGTCCAAGAGACCCAGTACTTC. This chain connects TRBV28 to TRBJ2-5; 7 bases agree with TRBD1. The CDR3 runs 16 residues. Per the germline V gene, CDR1 is MDHEN and CDR2 is SYDVKM. The V gene end was trimmed by 4 bases and the J gene end by 1 base; junction bases not matched to a gene: 9.

Points on this clonotype: A much more abundant neighbour one base away suggests this may be a read error. The chain couples TRBV20-1 to TRBJ1-3; 8 bases line up with TRBD1. Looked up from germline, CDR1 is DFQATT and CDR2 is SNEGSKA (reference sequence). The CDR3 covers 12 residues. The DNA of the CDR3 is TGCGGTGCTAGAGACCCGGACAGGGCCATATATTTT. This gives the protein CGARDPDRAIYF.

The chain couples TRBV5-1 to TRBJ1-1, with D maybe TRBD1 (5 bases). CDR3 length: 16 residues. Deletions cut 3 bases from V and 0 bases from J, with 15 bases between. The germline V gene encodes CDR1 SGHRS and CDR2 YFSETQ. For the CDR3, the DNA is TGCGCCAGCAGCTCATCATTCGGGACGGTGAACACTGAAGCTTTCTTT. It is translated as CASSSSFGTVNTEAFF. The full variable domain, rest sourced from reference TRBV5-1 and TRBJ1-1, is KAGVTQTPRYLIKTRGQQVTLSCSPISGHRSVSWYQQTPGQGLQFLFEYFSETQRNKGNFPGRFSGRQFSNSRSEMNVSTLELGDSALYLCASSSSFGTVNTEAFFGQGTRLTVV.

This chain connects TRBV10-3 to TRBJ1-1; 8 positions agree with TRBD1. Germline V gives CDR1 ENHRY, CDR2 SYGVKD. CDR3 length: 14 residues. V shed 5 bases and J 2 bases; nucleotides not matched to a gene: 4. DNA for the CDR3: TGTGCCATCAGTCCGGACAGGGTTAACACTGAAGCTTTCTTT. This encodes CAISPDRVNTEAFF.

The chain is built from TRBV10-3 and TRBJ2-5, with a possible D match to TRBD1 (5 bases). Germline loops: CDR1 ENHRY, CDR2 SYGVKD. The CDR3 totals 16 residues. With 5 bases removed from V and 11 bases from J, the gap between germline ends came to 27 bases. CDR3 coding DNA: TGTGCCATCAGTCAAGACAGCCCCATCTCCTACAATGAGCAGTACTTC. This gives the protein CAISQDSPISYNEQYF.

This sequence joins TRBV7-9 and TRBJ2-5; D remains ambiguous. Judging by the DNA end, TRBJ2-7 fits better; the J call may be wrong. This CDR3 region has 13 residues. Germline values: CDR1 SEHNR, CDR2 FQNEAQ (reference sequence). The CDR3: CASSLGSFYEQYF. CDR3 nucleotide sequence: TGTGCCAGCAGCTTAGGCAGCTTTTACGAGCAGTACTTC.

The chain recombines TRBV21-1 with TRBJ2-1; the D call TRBD1 from the table was never checked on the DNA. TRBV21-1 is shown as a pseudogene. The CDR3 extends over 15 amino acids. In DNA form, the CDR3 reads TGTGCCAGCAGCATTCCGGGACAGGGGTACAATGAGCAGTTCTTC. Amino acids: CASSIPGQGYNEQFF.

The J gene is TRBJ2-3, the V gene TRBV3-1; D not certain. This CDR3 region has 14 residues. The ends were cut back, 2 bases at V and 4 bases at J, with 10 bases in the middle. The germline V gene encodes CDR1 LGHDT and CDR2 YNNKEL (reference sequence). CDR3 nucleotide sequence: TGTGCCAGCAGCCAAAATACACGGCCAGATACGCAGTATTTT. Protein: CASSQNTRPDTQYF.

This chain joins TRBV3-1 and TRBJ1-2; TRBD1 matches at 7 bases. CDR1 and CDR2 from the germline V gene are LGHDT and YNNKEL (reference sequence). CDR3 length: 14 residues. Trimming at V came to 2 bases and at J to 8 bases, leaving 8 bases not matched to a gene. CDR3 region: CASSQPGQVGGYTF. CDR3 coding DNA: TGTGCCAGCAGCCAACCTGGACAGGTGGGGGGCTACACCTTC.

This clonotype was counted only a few times. CDR3 region: CSAGLAGEETQYF. The CDR3 DNA reads as TGCAGCGCTGGACTAGCGGGGGAAGAGACCCAGTACTTC. The chain combines TRBV29-1 with TRBJ2-5, with TRBD2 identical over 13 bases. The CDR3 has 13 amino acids. V was pared by 7 bases and J by 3 bases, with 2 bases of the junction left unmatched. The germline V gene encodes CDR1 SQVTM and CDR2 ANQGSEA.

This clonotype has only one observation. The gene calls are TRBV20-1 and TRBJ2-3; 12 bases map to TRBD1. The length of the CDR3 is 17 residues. The germline CDR1 and CDR2 sequences are DFQATT and SNEGSKA (reference sequence). The V segment lost 2 bases and the J segment 4 bases; nucleotides outside the gene matches: 10. The CDR3 loop reads CSARPHGTGGLSDTQYF. CDR3 nucleotide sequence: TGCAGTGCTAGACCCCATGGGACAGGGGGCTTATCAGATACGCAGTATTTT.

There are a few counts of this clonotype. This chain connects TRBV4-3 to TRBJ1-6; D not resolved. Between the trimmed V and J ends, which lost 0 bases and 9 bases, there was a span of 6 bases. This CDR3 region has 13 residues. CDR1 is LGHNA and CDR2 is YSLEER in the germline V gene. The CDR3: CASSQDSTSPLHF. As DNA, the CDR3 is TGCGCCAGCAGCCAAGATTCTACTTCACCCCTCCACTTT.

This chain joins TRBV12-3 or TRBV12-4 and TRBJ2-4; 7 nucleotides line up with TRBD1. The length of the CDR3 is 12 residues. Trimming cost V 6 bases and J 13 bases; bases outside gene matches: 9. The CDR3: CASSYLGQEQYF. As DNA, the CDR3 is TGTGCCAGCAGCTACCTAGGACAGGAGCAGTACTTC.

This clonotype showed up just a few times. The chain couples TRBV28 to TRBJ1-5, with 7 bases matching TRBD1. Losses at the gene ends were 2 bases for V and 6 bases for J; bases not matched to a gene: 7. The CDR3 contains 15 residues. Per the germline V gene, CDR1 is MDHEN and CDR2 is SYDVKM. The CDR3 reads CASSLPQGDRQPQHF. In nucleotides, the CDR3 is TGTGCCAGCAGTTTACCCCAGGGGGATCGTCAGCCCCAGCATTTT.

The V call is TRBV27, the J call TRBJ1-2; the D gene is possibly TRBD1 (6 bases). Germline-derived CDR1 and CDR2 are MNHEY and SMNVEV (reference sequence). Trimming left V 0 bases short and J 1 base short, with 9 bases between. This CDR3 spans 15 amino acids. CDR3 nucleotides: TGTGCCAGCAGTTTATCGGGGGGGCATAACTATGGCTACACCTTC. Translated, it gives CASSLSGGHNYGYTF.

The V and J genes are TRBV7-9 and TRBJ1-2; D call uncertain. The germline CDR1 and CDR2 sequences are SEHNR and FQNEAQ (reference sequence). The CDR3 length is 15 residues. Between the trimmed V and J ends, which lost 5 bases and 4 bases, there was a span of 17 bases. CDR3 sequence (DNA): TGTGCCAGCAGCGCCGGTTTAGGGAATGCCTATGGCTACACCTTC. Translated: CASSAGLGNAYGYTF.

This clonotype occurred a few times. The chain recombines TRBV5-4 with TRBJ2-1; 10 nucleotides line up with TRBD1. The V and J ends lost 4 bases and 7 bases, in that order; junction bases with no gene match: 8. Germline V gene lookup returns CDR1 SGHNT and CDR2 YYREEE (reference sequence). The CDR3 runs to 15 residues. The CDR3 DNA is TGTGCCAGCAGCATAACGGGACAGGGGAGAAATGAGCAGTTCTTC. Its protein product is CASSITGQGRNEQFF. Drawing the rest from reference TRBV5-4 and TRBJ2-1, the complete variable domain is ETGVTQSPTHLIKTRGQQVTLRCSSQSGHNTVSWYQQALGQGPQFIFQYYREEENGRGNFPPRFSGLQFPNYSSELNVNALELDDSALYLCASSITGQGRNEQFFGPGTRLTVL.

This clonotype has a handful of counts. The chain employs TRBV20-1 and TRBJ2-5; a weak D match, TRBD1 (5 bases). CDR1 and CDR2 (germline): DFQATT, SNEGSKA (reference sequence). The length of the CDR3 is 15 residues. Trimming left V 6 bases short and J 0 bases short, with 17 bases between. For the CDR3, the DNA is TGCAGTGCCACGGACACCAAATTTTACCAAGAGACCCAGTACTTC. Translated, it gives CSATDTKFYQETQYF.

As for this clonotype: The final CDR3 position lacks the conserved phenylalanine or tryptophan, pointing to a likely read error. V usage is TRBV4-3 and J usage is TRBJ1-2; D possibly corresponds to TRBD1 (5 bases). The CDR3 spans 14 residues. Trimming left V 4 bases short and J 7 bases short, with 16 bases between. CDR1 is LGHNA, CDR2 YSLEER, per germline. This CDR3 is CASSPAGQGSGYTL. The CDR3 DNA is TGCGCCAGCAGCCCGGCAGGGCAGGGTAGTGGCTACACCTTG.

In its sample, this clonotype was seen a few times. This rearrangement joins TRBV20-1 to TRBJ2-7, with TRBD1 matching over 8 bases. This CDR3 spans 13 amino acids. J gave up 3 bases and V 6 bases, and 7 bases lay outside the gene matches. Germline loops: CDR1 DFQATT, CDR2 SNEGSKA (reference sequence). CDR3 nucleotides: TGCAGTGCCCACAGGACAGGGAGCTACGAGCAGTACTTC. Translation gives CSAHRTGSYEQYF.

This clonotype was seen only a few times. This chain uses TRBV30 with TRBJ2-7; unclear D gene. There are 15 residues in the CDR3. Germline CDR1 is GTSNPN and CDR2 is SVGIG (reference sequence). Deletions cut 2 bases from V and 6 bases from J, with 20 bases between. CDR3 in amino acids: CAWSYGRTIAGEQYF. As DNA, the CDR3 is TGTGCCTGGAGTTACGGACGTACCATCGCCGGCGAGCAGTACTTC.

This clonotype was counted only a few times. The rearrangement links TRBV7-9 to TRBJ2-3; D call uncertain. V lost 3 bases to trimming and J lost 6 bases, with 10 bases between them. CDR3 length: 13 amino acids. CDR1 and CDR2 (germline): SEHNR, FQNEAQ (reference sequence). CDR3 loop: CASSFPGRDTQYF. The CDR3 DNA reads as TGTGCCAGCAGCTTCCCTGGTCGGGATACGCAGTATTTT.

The rearrangement uses TRBV5-1 and TRBJ1-1, with D unclear. V was pared by 4 bases and J by 0 bases, with 16 bases between. The CDR3 runs to 16 residues. Germline CDR1 SGHRS, CDR2 YFSETQ. CDR3 nucleotides: TGCGCCAGCAGCCGGGTGGATTCAGAATTGAACACTGAAGCTTTCTTT. Its translation: CASSRVDSELNTEAFF.

This clonotype was found a few times. The genes are TRBV29-1 and TRBJ1-1, with TRBD1 as a possible D gene (6 bases). Germline CDR1 is SQVTM and CDR2 is ANQGSEA. The CDR3 covers 13 residues. V gave up 2 bases and J gave up 8 bases, with 15 bases separating them. In nucleotides, the CDR3 is TGCAGCGTTGAACGGGACACCCCAAACGAAGCTTTCTTT. It translates to CSVERDTPNEAFF.

This clonotype was detected a few times. This rearrangement joins TRBV2 to TRBJ1-4, with 7 bases matching TRBD1. This CDR3 is built from 16 residues. V lost 6 bases, J lost 4 bases, and 11 bases stayed unmatched. Germline CDR1 reads SNHLY; CDR2 reads FYNNEI. The CDR3 loop is CASRVSQGVLNEKLFF. The DNA of the CDR3 is TGTGCCAGCAGAGTCTCGCAGGGGGTGCTTAATGAAAAACTGTTTTTT.

The genes are TRBV16 and TRBJ1-6; a weak D match, TRBD1 (6 bases). The CDR3 has 18 residues. Germline V gene sequence: CDR1 KGHSY, CDR2 FQNENV. Trimming shortened V by 4 bases and J by 0 bases, and 16 bases separated the two germline ends. The CDR3 DNA reads as TGTGCCAGCAGCCTTGGGACACTTACTGACTCCTATAATTCACCCCTCCACTTT. Translated: CASSLGTLTDSYNSPLHF.

The chain is built from TRBV20-1 and TRBJ2-2; no clear D gene. Germline assignment: CDR1 DFQATT and CDR2 SNEGSKA (reference sequence). Trimming removed 1 base at V and 3 bases at J, with 3 bases between. The CDR3 runs 12 residues. The CDR3 loop is CSARGHTGELFF. CDR3 coding DNA: TGCAGTGCTAGAGGGCACACCGGGGAGCTGTTTTTT.

A remark on this clonotype: This may be a read error, as it is one base from a much larger clone. The chain couples TRBV12-3 or TRBV12-4 to TRBJ1-2; TRBD1 agrees at 12 bases. The CDR3 has 15 residues. V shed 5 bases, J shed 3 bases, and the junction held 4 bases outside the gene matches. This chain's CDR3 is CASSVGTGGDYGYTF. For the CDR3, the DNA is TGTGCCAGCAGTGTAGGGACAGGGGGCGACTATGGCTACACCTTC.

The chain employs TRBV13 and TRBJ1-2, with a possible D match to TRBD1 (5 bases). Trimming pared 4 bases from V and 5 bases from J, leaving 11 bases between. Germline V gives CDR1 PRHDT, CDR2 FYEKMQ (reference sequence). The CDR3 consists of 13 residues. Here the CDR3 reads CASSSQGVYGYTF. The CDR3 nucleotides read TGTGCCAGCAGCTCGCAGGGTGTTTATGGCTACACCTTC.

This clonotype has more than one count but fewer than ten. For the CDR3, the DNA is TGCAGTGCCGCCTTCCAAGAGACCCAGTACTTC. The encoded protein is CSAAFQETQYF. The J gene is TRBJ2-5, the V gene TRBV20-1; D gene uncertain. Per the germline V gene, CDR1 is DFQATT and CDR2 is SNEGSKA (reference sequence). The CDR3 has 11 amino acids. Trimming removed 6 bases at V and 1 base at J, with 6 bases between.